The 10 T cell receptor beta chains given below trace back to one sample, sequenced in a study of blood T cell repertoires in COVID-19. Profiling relied on immunoSEQ multiplex PCR, and the TCRdb table lists in-frame clones only, not all of them. The sample has 80,000 to 130,000 clones, roughly 92% seen once. The sample consisted of peripheral blood. These receptors all come from a man in his 70s with acute or convalescent COVID-19.

A word on this clone: Germline is not matched at one junction end, which may reflect a read error. The rearrangement uses TRBV6-2 or TRBV6-3 and TRBJ1-2; TRBD1 might be the D (5 bases). Germline-derived CDR1 and CDR2 are MNHEY and SVGEGT. The CDR3 sequence is 12 residues long. The CDR3 bases are TGTGCCAGCAGTTACAGGGGCTATGACTACACCTTC. It is translated as CASSYRGYDYTF.

This chain uses TRBV7-9 with TRBJ1-4; a weak D match, TRBD1 (6 bases). With 5 bases removed from V and 5 bases from J, the gap between germline ends came to 18 bases. CDR3 length: 16 amino acids. The germline V gene encodes CDR1 SEHNR and CDR2 FQNEAQ (reference sequence). This CDR3 is CASSLPRTEANEKLFF. DNA of the CDR3: TGTGCCAGCAGCCTACCAAGGACAGAGGCCAATGAAAAACTGTTTTTT.

This chain links TRBV10-3 with TRBJ1-1; a weak D match, TRBD1 (6 bases). Germline V gene data show CDR1 as ENHRY and CDR2 as SYGVKD. V was clipped by 4 bases and J by 1 base, with 10 bases between them. The CDR3 is 14 residues long. The CDR3 protein is CAISGRQENTEAFF. The CDR3 DNA is TGTGCCATCAGTGGTCGACAGGAGAACACTGAAGCTTTCTTT.

This rearrangement joins TRBV2 to TRBJ1-1, with no clear D. The V end lost 4 bases, the J end lost 1 base, and 10 bases lay between the germline ends. CDR3 size: 14 residues. Germline CDR1 reads SNHLY; CDR2 reads FYNNEI. The chain's CDR3 is CASSADIKNTEAFF. The CDR3 DNA sequence: TGTGCCAGCAGTGCCGACATCAAGAACACTGAAGCTTTCTTT.

The chain recombines TRBV9 with TRBJ2-3, with D tentatively TRBD2 (6 bases). The CDR3 consists of 15 residues. The V and J ends lost 0 bases and 4 bases respectively, with 12 bases between them. Germline assignment: CDR1 SGDLS and CDR2 YYNGEE. CDR3 in DNA: TGTGCCAGCAGCGTAGAGGGCCCTAGCGCAGATACGCAGTATTTT. It encodes CASSVEGPSADTQYF.

The rearrangement joins TRBV19 to TRBJ2-3; tentative D call: TRBD1 (7 bases). Germline lookup yields CDR1 LNHDA and CDR2 SQIVND (reference sequence). The CDR3 has 14 residues. V lost 7 bases and J lost 4, with 15 bases in between. In DNA form, the CDR3 reads TGTGCCAGTAAAGGCAGGGGGGACCCAGATACGCAGTATTTT. Its protein is CASKGRGDPDTQYF.

This chain uses TRBV9 with TRBJ1-1; tentative D call: TRBD1 (5 bases). The germline CDR1 and CDR2 sequences are SGDLS and YYNGEE. The V end lost 5 bases, the J end lost 3 bases, and 11 bases lay between the germline ends. This CDR3 is 13 amino acids long. The CDR3 protein is CASSFGTYTEAFF. In nucleotides, the CDR3 is TGTGCCAGCAGTTTTGGGACTTACACTGAAGCTTTCTTT.

The chain joins TRBV4-1 to TRBJ1-5, with D perhaps TRBD1 (5 bases). Germline V gene sequence: CDR1 MGHRA, CDR2 YSYEKL. This CDR3 comprises 14 residues. V was cut by 4 bases and J by 11 bases, with 18 bases left in between. The CDR3 nucleotides are TGCGCCAGCAGCCCGAGTGGCCTACGGGGGTCCCAGCATTTT. It specifies CASSPSGLRGSQHF.

DNA for the CDR3: TGTGCCAGCAGCTCCTCGGGGGGCCAGTATGGCTACACCTTC. This translates into CASSSSGGQYGYTF. The chain has TRBV5-4 and TRBJ1-2, with a weak D call TRBD1 (6 bases). Trimming stripped 3 bases from V and 5 bases from J, with 14 bases between. The CDR3 contains 14 residues. The germline CDR1 and CDR2 sequences are SGHNT and YYREEE (reference sequence).

The chain is built from TRBV6-4 and TRBJ1-2; D might be TRBD1 (5 bases). The V gene's germline CDR1 is MRHNA and CDR2 SNTAGT. Deletions cut 6 bases from V and 5 bases from J, with 13 bases between. The CDR3 totals 13 residues. The CDR3 nucleotides read TGTGCCAGCAGCAGGGATCCCCAATATGGCTACACCTTC. Translated, it gives CASSRDPQYGYTF.